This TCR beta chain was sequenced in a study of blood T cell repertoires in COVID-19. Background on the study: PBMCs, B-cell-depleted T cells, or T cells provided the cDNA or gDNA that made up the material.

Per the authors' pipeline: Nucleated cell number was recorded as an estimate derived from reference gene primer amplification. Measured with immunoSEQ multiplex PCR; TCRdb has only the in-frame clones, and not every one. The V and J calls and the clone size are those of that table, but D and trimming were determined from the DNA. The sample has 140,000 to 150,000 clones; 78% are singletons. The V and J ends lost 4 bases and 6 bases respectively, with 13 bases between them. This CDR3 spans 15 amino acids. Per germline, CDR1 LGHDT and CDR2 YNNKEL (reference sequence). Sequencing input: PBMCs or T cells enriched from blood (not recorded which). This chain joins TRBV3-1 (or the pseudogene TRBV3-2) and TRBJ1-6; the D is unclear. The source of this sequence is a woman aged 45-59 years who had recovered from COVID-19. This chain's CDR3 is CASSLGSRGNSPLHF. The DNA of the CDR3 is TGTGCCAGCAGCCTCGGGAGTCGGGGTAATTCACCCCTCCACTTT.